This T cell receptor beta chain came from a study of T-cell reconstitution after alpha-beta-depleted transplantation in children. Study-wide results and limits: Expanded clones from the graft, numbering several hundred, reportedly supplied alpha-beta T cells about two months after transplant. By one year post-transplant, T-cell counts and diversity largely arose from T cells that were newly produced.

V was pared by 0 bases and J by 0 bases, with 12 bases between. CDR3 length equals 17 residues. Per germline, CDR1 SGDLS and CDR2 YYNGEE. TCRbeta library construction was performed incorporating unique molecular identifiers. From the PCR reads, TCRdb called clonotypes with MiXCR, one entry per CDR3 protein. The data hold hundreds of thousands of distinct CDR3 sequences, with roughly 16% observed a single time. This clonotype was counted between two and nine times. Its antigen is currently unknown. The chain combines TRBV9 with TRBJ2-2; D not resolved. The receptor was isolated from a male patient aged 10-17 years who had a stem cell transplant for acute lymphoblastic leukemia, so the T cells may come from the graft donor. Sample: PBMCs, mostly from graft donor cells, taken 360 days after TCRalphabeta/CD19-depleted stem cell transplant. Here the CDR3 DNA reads TGTGCCAGCAGCGTAGTTGGTTGGCGCCCGAACACCGGGGAGCTGTTTTTT. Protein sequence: CASSVVGWRPNTGELFF.